This entry lists 32 T cell receptor beta chains sequenced from one sample in a study of blood T cell repertoires in COVID-19. Assay: immunoSEQ multiplex PCR; the TCRdb copy retains only in-frame clones and omits some. The repertoire has around 42,000 clones, approximately 88% of them found once; the top ten carry 3.7%. Sequencing input: peripheral blood. Source of these receptors: a human donor in a cohort sampled during active COVID-19.

The V gene is TRBV9, the J gene TRBJ1-1; D not resolved. Germline V gene sequence: CDR1 SGDLS, CDR2 YYNGEE. The CDR3 length is 14 residues. Trimming removed 3 bases at V and 1 base at J, with 10 bases between. CDR3 DNA: TGTGCCAGCAGCGCGATGACTGCGAACACTGAAGCTTTCTTT. It translates to CASSAMTANTEAFF. The whole variable domain, filled in from reference TRBV9 and TRBJ1-1, reads DSGVTQTPKHLITATGQRVTLRCSPRSGDLSVYWYQQSLDQGLQFLIQYYNGEERAKGNILERFSAQQFPDLHSELNLSSLELGDSALYFCASSAMTANTEAFFGQGTRLTVV.

The chain combines TRBV10-1 with TRBJ2-1; tentatively, D is TRBD2 (6 bases). From germline, CDR1 is WNHNN and CDR2 SYGVQD (reference sequence). Trimming shortened V by 5 bases and J by 3 bases, and 23 bases separated the two germline ends. The CDR3 is 18 amino acids. The CDR3 coding sequence is TGCGCCAGCAGTAGCCGACTAGAAACCTTTCACTACTACAATGAGCAGTTCTTC. Its translation: CASSSRLETFHYYNEQFF.

V and J are TRBV12-5 and TRBJ2-5, with 12 bases matching TRBD1. Germline lookup yields CDR1 LGHNT and CDR2 FRNRAP. J lost 5 bases, V lost 5 bases, and 9 bases had no gene match. This CDR3 is 16 amino acids long. CDR3 sequence (DNA): TGTGCTAGTGGTCTAGGGACAGGGGGCGCCTCGGAGACCCAGTACTTC. Protein: CASGLGTGGASETQYF.

The rearrangement uses TRBV19 and TRBJ2-5; 7 bases agree with TRBD1. CDR1 and CDR2 from the germline V gene are LNHDA and SQIVND (reference sequence). With V trimmed by 6 bases and J by 1 base, 11 bases remained unmatched. The CDR3 has 16 amino acids. In DNA form, the CDR3 reads TGTGCCAGTAGAGCTTTGAACAGGGGCTTCCAAGAGACCCAGTACTTC. Amino acids: CASRALNRGFQETQYF.

This CDR3 reads CASSGRGLLSESGELFF. CDR3 coding DNA: TGTGCCAGCAGCGGGAGGGGCTTGTTGAGTGAGTCCGGGGAGCTGTTTTTT. The chain couples TRBV4-2 to TRBJ2-2, with 7 bases identical to TRBD2. Per the germline V gene, CDR1 is LGHNA and CDR2 is YNFKEQ. The junction had 15 bases not matched to a gene; V was cut back by 5 bases and J by 6 bases. This CDR3 region has 17 residues.

Comment on this clone: Germline is not matched at one junction end, which may reflect a read error. The chain is built from TRBV7-7 and TRBJ2-5, with TRBD2 matching 7 bases. The CDR3 has 14 amino acids. From germline, CDR1 is SSHAT and CDR2 FNYEAQ (reference sequence). This CDR3 is CASSLSGIQETQYF. The CDR3 bases are TGTGCTAGCAGCTTAAGCGGGATTCAAGAGACCCAGTACTTC.

The chain recombines TRBV6-5 with TRBJ1-1; TRBD1 matches 8 bases. The CDR3 contains 13 residues. With V trimmed by 10 bases and J by 3 bases, 7 bases remained unmatched. Germline V gene sequence: CDR1 MNHEY, CDR2 SVGAGI. The CDR3 nucleotides read TGTGCCACCATCCTGGGACAGGACACTGAAGCTTTCTTT. Amino acids: CATILGQDTEAFF.

Turning to this clone: An end of the junction differs from the germline gene, which may be a read error. The chain is built from TRBV2 and TRBJ1-2, with TRBD1 as a possible D gene (5 bases). CDR3 size: 11 residues. In germline, CDR1 is SNHLY, CDR2 FYNNEI. Here the CDR3 reads CASSEGAGYTF. The DNA for the CDR3 is TGTGCCAGCAGCGAAGGGGCCGGCTACACCTTC.

The chain couples TRBV12-3 or TRBV12-4 to TRBJ2-1, with D possibly matching TRBD1 (6 bases). V was trimmed by 3 bases and J by 8 bases, leaving 8 bases between them. The CDR3 is 12 amino acids. CDR3 bases: TGTGCCAGCAGTTTCAGGGGAGATGAGCAGTTCTTC. It is translated as CASSFRGDEQFF.

The V call is TRBV19, the J call TRBJ1-1, with a possible D match to TRBD1 (5 bases). Trimming took 1 base from V and 4 from J, leaving 13 bases between them. Germline V gene data show CDR1 as LNHDA and CDR2 as SQIVND (reference sequence). The CDR3 is 15 residues long. CDR3 nucleotides: TGTGCCAGTAGTATAGGGAGGGGAGGGTTCACTGAAGCTTTCTTT. Protein sequence: CASSIGRGGFTEAFF. Filled out from reference TRBV19 and TRBJ1-1, the complete variable domain reads DGGITQSPKYLFRKEGQNVTLSCEQNLNHDAMYWYRQDPGQGLRLIYYSQIVNDFQKGDIAEGYSVSREKKESFPLTVTSAQKNPTAFYLCASSIGRGGFTEAFFGQGTRLTVV.

This rearrangement joins TRBV7-2 to TRBJ2-5, with D uncertain. This CDR3 comprises 13 residues. CDR1 SGHTA and CDR2 FQGNSA come from the germline V gene. The germline V and J ends were trimmed by 0 bases and 4 bases, with 6 bases remaining between them. CDR3 residues: CASSLAIRETQYF. The CDR3 DNA reads TGTGCCAGCAGCTTAGCAATTAGAGAGACCCAGTACTTC.

This chain uses TRBV6-1 with TRBJ2-5; possibly TRBD2 for D (7 bases). CDR1 and CDR2 (germline): MNHNS, SASEGT. Trimming stripped 0 bases from V and 5 bases from J, with 10 bases between. CDR3 length: 14 amino acids. Here the CDR3 reads CASSEAGGRETQYF. CDR3 sequence (DNA): TGTGCCAGCAGTGAAGCGGGGGGGCGGGAGACCCAGTACTTC.

This chain uses TRBV28 with TRBJ1-1; TRBD1 aligns across 8 bases. J was trimmed by 0 bases and V by 4 bases; bases with no gene match: 4. CDR3 length equals 15 residues. Germline loops: CDR1 MDHEN, CDR2 SYDVKM. The CDR3 loop reads CASSWDRFMNTEAFF. The CDR3 nucleotides are TGTGCCAGCAGTTGGGACAGGTTTATGAACACTGAAGCTTTCTTT.

V is TRBV11-2 and J is TRBJ1-2, with a weak D call TRBD1 (5 bases). The CDR3 length is 13 residues. Trimming removed 4 bases from V and 8 bases from J, with 14 bases in between. Germline loops: CDR1 SGHAT, CDR2 FQNNGV. The CDR3 DNA follows: TGTGCCAGCAGCTACAAAGGGGCGCGGGGCTACACCTTC. As protein: CASSYKGARGYTF.

This clone has a single count. This chain connects TRBV5-1 to TRBJ2-2; perhaps TRBD1 as D (5 bases). The germline V gene has CDR1 SGHRS and CDR2 YFSETQ. The CDR3 covers 15 residues. V was shortened by 2 bases and J by 7 bases, with 15 bases between the two germline ends. CDR3 amino acids: CASSFDSDVFGELFF. For the CDR3, the DNA is TGCGCCAGCAGCTTTGACAGCGACGTTTTCGGGGAGCTGTTTTTT.

The chain employs TRBV19 and TRBJ2-7, with a tentative D call TRBD2 (6 bases). Per the germline V gene, CDR1 is LNHDA and CDR2 is SQIVND (reference sequence). Trimming left V 2 bases short and J 1 base short, with 12 bases between. The length of the CDR3 is 15 residues. The CDR3 is CASSITAGGSYEQYF. The CDR3, as DNA: TGTGCCAGTAGTATAACAGCGGGTGGTTCCTACGAGCAGTACTTC. The complete variable domain, with remaining parts taken from reference TRBV19 and TRBJ2-7, reads DGGITQSPKYLFRKEGQNVTLSCEQNLNHDAMYWYRQDPGQGLRLIYYSQIVNDFQKGDIAEGYSVSREKKESFPLTVTSAQKNPTAFYLCASSITAGGSYEQYFGPGTRLTVT.

This clone was observed once. This sequence joins TRBV9 and TRBJ2-1; 10 nucleotides agree with TRBD2. Germline CDR1 and CDR2: SGDLS and YYNGEE. Unmatched junction bases numbered 3, after V lost 3 bases and J lost 6 bases. This CDR3 spans 14 amino acids. CDR3 protein: CASSESGGANEQFF. As DNA, the CDR3 is TGTGCCAGCAGCGAGAGCGGGGGGGCCAATGAGCAGTTCTTC.

The chain joins TRBV21-1 to TRBJ2-2; TRBD2 is the table's D call and was not checked against the DNA. TRBV21-1 is described as a pseudogene. The CDR3 has 19 residues. The CDR3 DNA sequence: TGTGCCAGCAGCAAAGCATATCTCGGGGGGACTAGCTGTACCGGGGAGCTGTTTTTT. Protein product: CASSKAYLGGTSCTGELFF.

This clone was observed at least ten times. The chain has TRBV10-2 and TRBJ1-4; TRBD1 agrees at 7 bases. J was trimmed by 8 bases and V by 10 bases; bases with no gene match: 4. The length of the CDR3 is 11 residues. The V gene's germline CDR1 is WSHSY and CDR2 SAAADI. CDR3 DNA sequence: TGCGCCACCACGACAGGGGAAAAACTGTTTTTT. Translated, it gives CATTTGEKLFF.

The CDR3 sequence: CASSADGTGLYNEQFF. CDR3 DNA sequence: TGTGCCAGCAGCGCAGACGGGACAGGGCTCTACAATGAGCAGTTCTTC. The V gene is TRBV11-3, the J gene TRBJ2-1; TRBD1 aligns across 9 bases. The CDR3 runs to 16 residues. Germline V gene data show CDR1 as SGHNT and CDR2 as YENEEA. The V segment lost 5 bases and the J segment 3 bases; nucleotides outside the gene matches: 8.

V gene TRBV2 combines with J gene TRBJ1-2; D is ambiguous. The V end was cut by 2 bases, the J end by 5 bases, with 9 bases between. This CDR3 is built from 13 residues. The germline gives CDR1 SNHLY, CDR2 FYNNEI. In DNA, the CDR3 is TGTGCCAGCAGTGAACCGGACTCTTATGGCTACACCTTC. Protein: CASSEPDSYGYTF.

The V gene is TRBV5-4, the J gene TRBJ1-2, with 9 bases identical to TRBD1. V lost 2 bases and J lost 8; bases outside the gene matches: 10. The CDR3 sequence is 15 residues long. Germline CDR1 and CDR2: SGHNT and YYREEE (reference sequence). The CDR3 coding sequence is TGTGCCAGCAGCTTCACCGGGACAGGGAACAAGGGCTACACCTTC. This translates into CASSFTGTGNKGYTF. The whole variable domain, filled in from reference TRBV5-4 and TRBJ1-2, reads ETGVTQSPTHLIKTRGQQVTLRCSSQSGHNTVSWYQQALGQGPQFIFQYYREEENGRGNFPPRFSGLQFPNYSSELNVNALELDDSALYLCASSFTGTGNKGYTFGSGTRLTVV.

The chain joins TRBV10-3 to TRBJ1-5; no reliable D call. Germline loops: CDR1 ENHRY, CDR2 SYGVKD. The CDR3 is 15 residues long. The V end lost 0 bases, the J end lost 2 bases, and 8 bases lay between the germline ends. CDR3 region: CAISESRAGNQPQHF. DNA of the CDR3: TGTGCCATCAGTGAGTCGAGAGCCGGCAATCAGCCCCAGCATTTT.

The genes are TRBV19 and TRBJ2-3; no definite D call. Looked up from germline, CDR1 is LNHDA and CDR2 is SQIVND (reference sequence). This CDR3 spans 15 amino acids. V shed 3 bases and J shed 0 bases, with 10 bases lying between them. CDR3: CASSISATSTDTQYF. The CDR3 nucleotides read TGTGCCAGTAGTATTTCGGCGACTAGCACAGATACGCAGTATTTT.

The chain employs TRBV27 and TRBJ1-4; D may be TRBD1 (5 bases). The germline V gene has CDR1 MNHEY and CDR2 SMNVEV (reference sequence). V was pared by 2 bases and J by 4 bases, with 8 bases between. This CDR3 contains 14 residues. The CDR3 nucleotides read TGTGCCAGCAGTTTACAAGGGGATAATGAAAAACTGTTTTTT. Its translation is CASSLQGDNEKLFF.

The chain links TRBV5-1 to TRBJ1-6; 7 nucleotides align to TRBD1. The CDR3 loop spans 16 amino acids. Losses at the gene ends were 4 bases for V and 2 bases for J; bases not matched to a gene: 6. CDR1 SGHRS and CDR2 YFSETQ come from the germline V gene. CDR3 coding DNA: TGCGCCAGCAGCCCTGGACAGGTGCCCTATAATTCACCCCTCCACTTT. Residues: CASSPGQVPYNSPLHF.

The chain employs TRBV5-1 and TRBJ1-4, with D perhaps TRBD1 (5 bases). V dropped 1 base and J dropped 8 bases, with 18 bases sitting between them. The CDR3 has 16 residues. Per germline, CDR1 SGHRS and CDR2 YFSETQ. CDR3 region: CASSLWGLSSQEKLFF. The CDR3 DNA is TGCGCCAGCAGCTTGTGGGGACTCTCCTCTCAAGAAAAACTGTTTTTT.

The chain uses TRBV4-3 and TRBJ1-2; maybe TRBD1 (5 bases). V shed 0 bases and J shed 6 bases, with 14 bases lying between them. Germline CDR1 is LGHNA and CDR2 is YSLEER. This CDR3 contains 15 residues. The CDR3 DNA reads TGCGCCAGCAGCCAAGATCGATCTGTAGGGGATGGCTACACCTTC. Residues: CASSQDRSVGDGYTF.

In DNA form, the CDR3 reads TGTGCCAGCAACCCTTTTGGCGGGGGAGAAGATACGCAGTATTTT. This gives the protein CASNPFGGGEDTQYF. The chain uses TRBV7-2 and TRBJ2-3; 7 bases are a match to TRBD2. CDR1 and CDR2 from the germline V gene are SGHTA and FQGNSA. The CDR3 sequence is 15 residues long. Germline trimming cut 7 bases from V and 5 bases from J; bases unmatched to any gene: 12.

V and J are TRBV7-3 and TRBJ2-3, with a possible D match to TRBD2 (6 bases). CDR1 and CDR2 (germline): SGHTA, FQGTGA. Trimming took 8 bases from V and 3 from J, leaving 12 bases between them. This CDR3 spans 13 amino acids. The CDR3 here is CASGGIPTDTQYF. In nucleotides, the CDR3 is TGTGCCAGCGGCGGGATTCCGACAGATACGCAGTATTTT.

This clone was seen a handful of times. The rearrangement joins TRBV3-1 (or the pseudogene TRBV3-2) to TRBJ1-6; no clear D. CDR1 is LGHDT, CDR2 YNNKEL, per germline (reference sequence). The CDR3 is 13 residues long. The V end was cut by 2 bases, the J end by 7 bases, with 6 bases between. CDR3 region: CASSQRFNSPLHF. CDR3 in DNA: TGTGCCAGCAGCCAACGGTTCAATTCACCCCTCCACTTT.

The gene calls are TRBV5-4 and TRBJ2-3, with 7 bases identical to TRBD1. CDR3 length equals 17 residues. V lost 0 bases, J lost 6 bases, and 13 bases stayed unmatched. Germline V gene lookup returns CDR1 SGHNT and CDR2 YYREEE (reference sequence). CDR3 bases: TGTGCCAGCAGCTTGGTAGGGGGCCTAGGAAATTGGGATACGCAGTATTTT. Translating it yields CASSLVGGLGNWDTQYF. The variable domain in full, with the rest retrieved from reference TRBV5-4 and TRBJ2-3, is ETGVTQSPTHLIKTRGQQVTLRCSSQSGHNTVSWYQQALGQGPQFIFQYYREEENGRGNFPPRFSGLQFPNYSSELNVNALELDDSALYLCASSLVGGLGNWDTQYFGPGTRLTVL.